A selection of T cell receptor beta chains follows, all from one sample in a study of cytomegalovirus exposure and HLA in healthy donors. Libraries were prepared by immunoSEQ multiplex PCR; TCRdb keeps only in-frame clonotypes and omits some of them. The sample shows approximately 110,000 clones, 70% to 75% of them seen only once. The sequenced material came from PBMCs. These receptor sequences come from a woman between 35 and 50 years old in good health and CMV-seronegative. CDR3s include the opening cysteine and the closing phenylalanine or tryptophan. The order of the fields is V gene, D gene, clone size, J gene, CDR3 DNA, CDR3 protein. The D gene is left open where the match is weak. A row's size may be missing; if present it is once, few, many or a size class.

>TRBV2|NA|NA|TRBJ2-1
TGTGCCAGCAGTAGCTTCTACAATGAGCAGTTCTTC
CASSSFYNEQFF
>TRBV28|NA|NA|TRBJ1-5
TGTGCCAGCAGCTCAACAGGGACGGCGGGCCAGCCCCAGCATTTT
CASSSTGTAGQPQHF
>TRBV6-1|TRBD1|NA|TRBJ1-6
TGTGCCAGCAGGGCACCAGGGGGCAGTCATTCACCCCTCCACTTT
CASRAPGGSHSPLHF
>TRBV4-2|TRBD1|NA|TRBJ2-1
TGTGCCAGCAGCCAAGCCTCCGGGACAGGGACCAATGAGCAGTTCTTC
CASSQASGTGTNEQFF
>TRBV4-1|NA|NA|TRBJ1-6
TGCGCCAGCAGCCAAGAGGGAGGGAATTCACCCCTCCACTTT
CASSQEGGNSPLHF
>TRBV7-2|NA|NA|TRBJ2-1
TGTGCCAGCAGCTCCAGAAAAGGAGCCCATGAGCAGTTCTTC
CASSSRKGAHEQFF
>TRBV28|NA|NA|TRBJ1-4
TGTGCCAGCAGCGTGGTGACAGATGCTAATGAAAAACTGTTTTTT
CASSVVTDANEKLFF
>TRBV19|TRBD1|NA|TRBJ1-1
TGTGCCAGTAAGGGACAGATGAACACTGAAGCTTTCTTT
CASKGQMNTEAFF
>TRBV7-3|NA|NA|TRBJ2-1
TGTGCCAGCAGCTTAATCGGGAGCTCCTACAATGAGCAGTTCTTC
CASSLIGSSYNEQFF
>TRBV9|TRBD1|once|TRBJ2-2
TGTGCCAGCAGCACCCAACAGGGGACCCACACCGGGGAGCTGTTTTTT
CASSTQQGTHTGELFF
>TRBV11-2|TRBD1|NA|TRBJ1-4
TGTGCCAGCAGCGGGGGACAGACTTATGCAACTAATGAAAAACTGTTTTTT
CASSGGQTYATNEKLFF
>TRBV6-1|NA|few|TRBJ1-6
TGTGCCAGCAGTAACAGGGTTTTCGGGAATTCACCCCTCCACTTT
CASSNRVFGNSPLHF
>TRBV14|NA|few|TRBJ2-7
TGTGCCAGCAGCCCCCTCTCCCTCGAGCAGTACTTC
CASSPLSLEQYF
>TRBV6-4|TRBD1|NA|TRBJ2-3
TGTGCCAGCAGTGACGGGACAGGGCACACAGATACGCAGTATTTT
CASSDGTGHTDTQYF
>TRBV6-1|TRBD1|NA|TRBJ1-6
TGTGCCAGCAGTGTCAACCTACAGGGGGCCAATTCACCCCTCCACTTT
CASSVNLQGANSPLHF
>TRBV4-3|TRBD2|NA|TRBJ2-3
TGCGCCAGCAGCCAAGATCGGGTCGGGGGGGGACAAATTGGCACAGATACGCAGTATTTT
CASSQDRVGGGQIGTDTQYF
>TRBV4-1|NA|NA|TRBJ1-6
TGCGCCAGCAGCCAAGATCCCAGGGGCCCCTTAGGGTCACCCCTCCACTTT
CASSQDPRGPLGSPLHF
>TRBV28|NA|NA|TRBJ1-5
TGTGCCACCCACGGAGGGGCCGGCAATCAGCCCCGGCACTTT
CATHGGAGNQPRHF
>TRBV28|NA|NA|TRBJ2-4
TGTGCCAGCAGTACCTTGGAAGGGGATATAGCCAAAAACATTCAGTACTTC
CASSTLEGDIAKNIQYF
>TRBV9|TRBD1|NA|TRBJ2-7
TGTGCCAGCAGCGTAGGGGGACAGGGGAACTACGAGCAGTACTTC
CASSVGGQGNYEQYF
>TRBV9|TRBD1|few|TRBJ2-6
TGTGCCAGCAGCGTCGGGACAGGGGCGTCTGGGGCCAACGTCCTGACTTTC
CASSVGTGASGANVLTF
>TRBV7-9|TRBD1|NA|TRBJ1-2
TGTGCCAGCAGCTTATCCGGGGACAGGGCCTATGGCTACACCTTC
CASSLSGDRAYGYTF
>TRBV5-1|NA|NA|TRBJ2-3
TGCGCCAGCAGCTTGGGCGGGACGACGACAGATACGCAGTATTTT
CASSLGGTTTDTQYF
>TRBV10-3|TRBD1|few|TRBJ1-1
TGTGCCATCAGTGAGTCCGGACAGGGCGGCACTGAAGCTTTCTTT
CAISESGQGGTEAFF
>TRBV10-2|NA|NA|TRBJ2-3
TGCGCCAGCAGTGGGACTTGGGGGGGGGCCGGCGATACGCAGTATTTT
CASSGTWGGAGDTQYF
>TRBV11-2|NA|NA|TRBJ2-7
TGTGCCAGTCGTCACGGGGAATACGAGCAGTACTTC
CASRHGEYEQYF
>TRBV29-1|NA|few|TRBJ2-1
TGCAGCGCCCCCGGTGGGCCGAGTGAGCAGTTCTTC
CSAPGGPSEQFF
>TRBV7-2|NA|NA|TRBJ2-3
TGTGCCAGCAGCCTGTTCGCAGATACGCAGTATTTT
CASSLFADTQYF
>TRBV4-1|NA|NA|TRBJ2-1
TGCGCCAGCAGCATCCAACAGGGCTCCTACAATGAGCAGTTCTTC
CASSIQQGSYNEQFF
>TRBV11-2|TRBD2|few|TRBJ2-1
TGTGCCAGCAGCTTAAGGTTTTCGGCGGGAGTGGATTATGTTGAGTTCTTC
CASSLRFSAGVDYVEFF
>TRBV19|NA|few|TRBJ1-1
TGTGCCAGTAACCGACAGATGAACACTGAAGCTTTCTTT
CASNRQMNTEAFF
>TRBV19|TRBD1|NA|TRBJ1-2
TGTGCCAGTACCTCCCCATCCGGGACAGACTATGGCTACACCTTC
CASTSPSGTDYGYTF
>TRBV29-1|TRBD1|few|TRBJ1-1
TGCAGCGTTGAAGATCCAGGACAGGGAGGCACTGAAGCTTTCTTT
CSVEDPGQGGTEAFF
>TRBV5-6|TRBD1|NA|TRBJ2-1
TGTGCCAGCAGTCCCCTGACAGGGCCCTACAATGAGCAGTTCTTC
CASSPLTGPYNEQFF
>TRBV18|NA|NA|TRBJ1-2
TGTGCCAGCTCACCAGGCAGGGACTATGGCTACACCTTC
CASSPGRDYGYTF
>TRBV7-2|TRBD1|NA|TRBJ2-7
TGTGCCAGCAACCAGGACAGGGGTTACGAGCAGTACTTC
CASNQDRGYEQYF
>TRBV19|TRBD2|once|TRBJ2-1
TGTGCCAGTAGTATTACTAGCGGGGTCGGTGAGCAGTTCTTC
CASSITSGVGEQFF
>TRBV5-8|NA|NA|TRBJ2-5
TGTGCCAGCAGGAGGGCTAGTATGGAGACCCAGTACTTC
CASRRASMETQYF
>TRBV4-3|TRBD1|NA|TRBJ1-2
TGCGCCAGCAGCCAAGGCCCCCGCGGAGTCAGGGGGTACGGCTACACCTTC
CASSQGPRGVRGYGYTF
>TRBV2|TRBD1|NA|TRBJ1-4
TGTGCCAGCAGCCCGCAGGGGCGACAGGGGAGACTGTTTTTT
CASSPQGRQGRLFF
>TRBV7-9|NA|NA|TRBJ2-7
TGTGCCAGCAGCTTGGCAGGCGACACTGGTGCGCAGTACTTC
CASSLAGDTGAQYF
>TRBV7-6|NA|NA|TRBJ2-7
TGTGCCAGCAGCTTAGACTCTAGCTCCTACGAGCAGTACTTC
CASSLDSSSYEQYF
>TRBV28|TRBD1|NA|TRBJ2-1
TGTGCCAGCAGTTTATCCCAGGGGGCGCGATTGAATGAGCAGTTCTTC
CASSLSQGARLNEQFF
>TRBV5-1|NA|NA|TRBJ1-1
TGCGCCAGCAGCTTGGATCAGGGAATGAACACTGAAGCTTTCTTT
CASSLDQGMNTEAFF
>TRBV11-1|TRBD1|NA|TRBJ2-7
TGTGCCAGCAGCTGGGGACAGCCAAGCTCCTACGAGCAGTACTTC
CASSWGQPSSYEQYF
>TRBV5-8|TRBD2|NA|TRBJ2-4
TGTGCCAGCAGCAAGGGACTAGCGAGTAGTGACATTCAGTACTTC
CASSKGLASSDIQYF
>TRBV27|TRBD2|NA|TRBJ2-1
TGTGCCAGCAGTCCACTAGCGGGAGCCTACAATGAGCAGTTCTTC
CASSPLAGAYNEQFF
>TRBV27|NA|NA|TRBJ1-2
TGTGCCAGCAGTTACAAGGGGGGGTGGTGTGGCTACACCTTC
CASSYKGGWCGYTF
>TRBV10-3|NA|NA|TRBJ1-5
TGTGCCATCAGTGAATTAAATCAGCCCCAGCATTTT
CAISELNQPQHF
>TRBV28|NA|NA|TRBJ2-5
TGTGCCAGCAACGACAGGGGAGGGGGGCAAGAGACCCAGTACTTC
CASNDRGGGQETQYF